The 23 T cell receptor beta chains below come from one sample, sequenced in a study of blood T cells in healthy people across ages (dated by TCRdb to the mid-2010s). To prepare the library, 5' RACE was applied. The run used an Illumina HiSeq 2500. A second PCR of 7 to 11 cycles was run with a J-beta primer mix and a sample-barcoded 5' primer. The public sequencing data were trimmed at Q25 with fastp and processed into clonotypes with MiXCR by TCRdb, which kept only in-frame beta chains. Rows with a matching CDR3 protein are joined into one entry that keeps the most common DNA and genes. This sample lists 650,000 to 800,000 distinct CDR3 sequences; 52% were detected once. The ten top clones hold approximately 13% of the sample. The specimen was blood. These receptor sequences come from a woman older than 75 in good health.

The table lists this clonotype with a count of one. The CDR3 DNA reads as TGCGCCAGCAGCCAGACGGGACTAGCGGGGTACACCGGGGAGCTGTTTTTT. Translation: CASSQTGLAGYTGELFF. The chain couples TRBV4-3 to TRBJ2-2, with 13 bases identical to TRBD2. From germline, CDR1 is LGHNA and CDR2 YSLEER. The CDR3 length is 17 residues. The V gene end was trimmed by 3 bases and the J gene end by 3 bases; junction bases not matched to a gene: 4.

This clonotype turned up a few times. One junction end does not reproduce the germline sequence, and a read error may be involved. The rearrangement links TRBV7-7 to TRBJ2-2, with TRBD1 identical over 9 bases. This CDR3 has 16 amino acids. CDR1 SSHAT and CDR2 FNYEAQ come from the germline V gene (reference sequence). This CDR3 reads CASSLGTGTVTGELFF. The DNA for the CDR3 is TGTGCTAGCAGCTTAGGGACAGGGACGGTCACCGGGGAGCTGTTTTTT.

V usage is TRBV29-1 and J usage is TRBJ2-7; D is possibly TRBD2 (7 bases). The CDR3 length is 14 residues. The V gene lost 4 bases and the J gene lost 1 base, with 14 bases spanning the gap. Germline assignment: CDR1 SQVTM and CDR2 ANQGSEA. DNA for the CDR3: TGCAGCGTTGGAAAGGGGGGGATTTCCTACGAGCAGTACTTC. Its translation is CSVGKGGISYEQYF.

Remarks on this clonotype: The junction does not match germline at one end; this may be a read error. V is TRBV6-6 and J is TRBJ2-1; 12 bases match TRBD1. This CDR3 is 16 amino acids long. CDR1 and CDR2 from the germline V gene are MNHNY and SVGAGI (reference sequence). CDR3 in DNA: TGTGCCAGCAGTCCCGGGACAGGGGGCTCCCACAATGAGCAGTTCTTC. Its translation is CASSPGTGGSHNEQFF.

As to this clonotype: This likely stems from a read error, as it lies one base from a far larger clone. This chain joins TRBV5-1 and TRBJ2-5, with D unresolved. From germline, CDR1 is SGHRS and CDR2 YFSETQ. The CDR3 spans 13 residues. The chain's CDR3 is CARSLVVEETQYF. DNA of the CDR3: TGCGCCCGCAGCTTGGTTGTAGAAGAGACCCAGTACTTC.

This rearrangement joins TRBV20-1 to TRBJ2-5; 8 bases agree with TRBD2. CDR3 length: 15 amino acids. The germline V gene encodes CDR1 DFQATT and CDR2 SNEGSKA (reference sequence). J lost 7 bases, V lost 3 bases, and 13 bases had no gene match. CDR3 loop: CSASTPGGDLRTQYF. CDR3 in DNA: TGCAGTGCTAGTACCCCGGGGGGGGACCTCAGGACCCAGTACTTC.

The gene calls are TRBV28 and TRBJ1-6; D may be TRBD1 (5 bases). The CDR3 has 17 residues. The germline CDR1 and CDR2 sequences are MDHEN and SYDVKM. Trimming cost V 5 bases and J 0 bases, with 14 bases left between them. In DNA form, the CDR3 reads TGTGCCAGCAGTCCAACAGGTGCGGGCTCCTATAATTCACCCCTCCACTTT. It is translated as CASSPTGAGSYNSPLHF.

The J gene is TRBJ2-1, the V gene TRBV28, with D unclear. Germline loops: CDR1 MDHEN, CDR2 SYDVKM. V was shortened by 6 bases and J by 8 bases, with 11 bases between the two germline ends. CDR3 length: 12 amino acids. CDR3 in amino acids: CASRSSGDEQFF. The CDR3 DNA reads TGTGCCAGCAGATCTAGTGGGGATGAGCAGTTCTTC.

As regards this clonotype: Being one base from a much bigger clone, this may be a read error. The CDR3 DNA reads as TGCAGTGCTAGAAAGACTAGCGGGGGGTGCGGCACAGATACGCAGTATTTT. It yields the protein CSARKTSGGCGTDTQYF. V and J are TRBV20-1 and TRBJ2-3, with 13 bases lining up with TRBD2. Germline assignment: CDR1 DFQATT and CDR2 SNEGSKA (reference sequence). Trimming removed 2 bases from V and 1 base from J; junction bases left unmatched: 6. The CDR3 is 17 residues long.

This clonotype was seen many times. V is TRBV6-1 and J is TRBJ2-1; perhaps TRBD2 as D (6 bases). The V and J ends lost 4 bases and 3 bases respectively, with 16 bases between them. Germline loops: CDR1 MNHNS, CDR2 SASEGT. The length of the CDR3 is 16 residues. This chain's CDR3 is CASSGLVVTSYNEQFF. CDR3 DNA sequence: TGTGCCAGCAGTGGACTAGTCGTTACTAGCTACAATGAGCAGTTCTTC.

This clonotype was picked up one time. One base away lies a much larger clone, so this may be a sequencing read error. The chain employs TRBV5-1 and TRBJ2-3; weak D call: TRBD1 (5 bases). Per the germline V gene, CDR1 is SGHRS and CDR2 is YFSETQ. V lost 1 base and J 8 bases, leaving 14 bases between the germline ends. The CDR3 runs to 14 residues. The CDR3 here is CASSLFDSPGTQYF. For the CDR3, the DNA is TGCGCCAGCAGCTTGTTTGACAGTCCAGGTACGCAGTATTTT.

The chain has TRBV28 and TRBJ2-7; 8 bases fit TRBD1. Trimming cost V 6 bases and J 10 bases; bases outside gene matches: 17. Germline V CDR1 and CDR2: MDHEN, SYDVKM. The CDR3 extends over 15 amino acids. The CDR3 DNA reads TGTGCCAGCAGGGACAGGGTCCTAGCCAAAAACCTTCAGTACTTC. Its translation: CASRDRVLAKNLQYF.

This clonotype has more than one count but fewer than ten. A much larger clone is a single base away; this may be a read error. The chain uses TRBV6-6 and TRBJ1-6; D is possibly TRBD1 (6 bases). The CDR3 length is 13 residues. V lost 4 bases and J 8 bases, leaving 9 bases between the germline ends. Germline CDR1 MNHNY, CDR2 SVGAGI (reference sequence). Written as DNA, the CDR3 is TGTGCCAGCAGTTGCGAGGGGGATTCACCCCTCCACTTT. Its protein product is CASSCEGDSPLHF.

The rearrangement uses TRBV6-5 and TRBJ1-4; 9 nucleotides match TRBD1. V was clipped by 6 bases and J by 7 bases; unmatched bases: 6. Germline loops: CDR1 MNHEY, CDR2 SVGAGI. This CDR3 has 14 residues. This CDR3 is CASSRDRVIEKLFF. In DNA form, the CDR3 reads TGTGCCAGCAGCCGGGACAGGGTTATTGAAAAACTGTTTTTT.

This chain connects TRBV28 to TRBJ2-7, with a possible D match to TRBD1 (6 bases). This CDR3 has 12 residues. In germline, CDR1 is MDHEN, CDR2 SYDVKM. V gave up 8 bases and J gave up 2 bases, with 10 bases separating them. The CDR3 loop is CASRTATYEQYF. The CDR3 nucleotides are TGTGCCAGCCGGACAGCGACCTACGAGCAGTACTTC.

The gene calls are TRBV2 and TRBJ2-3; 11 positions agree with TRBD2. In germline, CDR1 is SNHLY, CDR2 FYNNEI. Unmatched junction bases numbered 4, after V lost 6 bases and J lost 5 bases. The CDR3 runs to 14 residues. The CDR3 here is CASRGTSGEDTQYF. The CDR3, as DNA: TGTGCCAGCAGGGGGACTAGCGGTGAAGATACGCAGTATTTT. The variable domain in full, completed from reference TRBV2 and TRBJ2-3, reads EPEVTQTPSHQVTQMGQEVILRCVPISNHLYFYWYRQILGQKVEFLVSFYNNEISEKSEIFDDQFSVERPDGSNFTLKIRSTKLEDSAMYFCASRGTSGEDTQYFGPGTRLTVL.

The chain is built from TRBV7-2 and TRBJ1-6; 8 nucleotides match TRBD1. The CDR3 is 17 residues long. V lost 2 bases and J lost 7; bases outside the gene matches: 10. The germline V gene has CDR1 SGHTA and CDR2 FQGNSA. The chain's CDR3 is CASSLRGPGQENSPLHF. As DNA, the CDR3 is TGTGCCAGCAGCTTAAGGGGGCCGGGACAGGAGAATTCACCCCTCCACTTT. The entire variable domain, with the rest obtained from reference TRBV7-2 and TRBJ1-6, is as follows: GAGVSQSPSNKVTEKGKDVELRCDPISGHTALYWYRQSLGQGLEFLIYFQGNSAPDKSGLPSDRFSAERTGGSVSTLTIQRTQQEDSAVYLCASSLRGPGQENSPLHFGNGTRLTVT.

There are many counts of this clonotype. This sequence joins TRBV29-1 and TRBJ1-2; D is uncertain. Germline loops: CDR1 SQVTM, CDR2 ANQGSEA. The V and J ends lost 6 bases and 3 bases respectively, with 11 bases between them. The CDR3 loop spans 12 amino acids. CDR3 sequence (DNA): TGCAGCGTGGAAAAGTCGGACTATGGCTACACCTTC. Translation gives CSVEKSDYGYTF. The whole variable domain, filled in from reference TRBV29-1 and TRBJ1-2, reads SAVISQKPSRDICQRGTSLTIQCQVDSQVTMMFWYRQQPGQSLTLIATANQGSEATYESGFVIDKFPISRPNLTFSTLTVSNMSPEDSSIYLCSVEKSDYGYTFGSGTRLTVV.

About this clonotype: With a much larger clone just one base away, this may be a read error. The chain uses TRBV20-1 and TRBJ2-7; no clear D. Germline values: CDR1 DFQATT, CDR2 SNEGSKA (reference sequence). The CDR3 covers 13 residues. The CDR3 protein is CSSRDLVGYEQYF. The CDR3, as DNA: TGCAGTTCTAGAGATCTAGTGGGCTACGAGCAGTACTTC.

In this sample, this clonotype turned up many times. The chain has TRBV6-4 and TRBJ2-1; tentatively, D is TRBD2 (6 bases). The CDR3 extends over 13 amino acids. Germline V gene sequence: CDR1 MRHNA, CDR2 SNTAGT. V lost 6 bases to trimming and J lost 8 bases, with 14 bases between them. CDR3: CASSPEEGHEQFF. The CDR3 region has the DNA TGTGCCAGCAGCCCAGAGGAGGGCCATGAGCAGTTCTTC.

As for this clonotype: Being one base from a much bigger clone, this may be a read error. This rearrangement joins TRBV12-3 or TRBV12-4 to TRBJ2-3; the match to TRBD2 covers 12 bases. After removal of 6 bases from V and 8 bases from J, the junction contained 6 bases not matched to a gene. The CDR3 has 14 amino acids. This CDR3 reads CASRRTSGATTQYF. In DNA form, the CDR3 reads TGTGCCAGCAGAAGGACTAGCGGGGCGACTACGCAGTATTTT.

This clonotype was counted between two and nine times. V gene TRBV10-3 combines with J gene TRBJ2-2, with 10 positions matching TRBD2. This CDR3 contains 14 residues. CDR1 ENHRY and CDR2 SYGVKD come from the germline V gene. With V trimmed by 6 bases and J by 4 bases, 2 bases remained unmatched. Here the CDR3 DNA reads TGTGCCATCAGACTAGCGGGAAGCACCGGGGAGCTGTTTTTT. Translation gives CAIRLAGSTGELFF.

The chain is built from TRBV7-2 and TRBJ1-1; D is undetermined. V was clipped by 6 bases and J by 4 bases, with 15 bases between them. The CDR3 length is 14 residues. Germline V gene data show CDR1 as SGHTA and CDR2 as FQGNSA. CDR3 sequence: CASRYAPQSTEAFF. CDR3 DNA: TGTGCCAGCAGATATGCACCTCAGAGCACTGAAGCTTTCTTT.